This is a list of T cell receptor beta chains from one sample in a study of CDR3 diversity in severe acne. TCRdb called the PCR reads again in MiXCR, with one record for every CDR3 protein. The sample contains approximately 79,000 distinct CDR3 sequences, 45% to 55% of which appear only once. Specimen: blood. The source of these receptors is a male donor in good health, serving as a control. CDR3s include the opening cysteine and the closing phenylalanine or tryptophan. The order of the fields is D gene, J gene, clone size, V gene, CDR3 protein, CDR3 DNA. A D gene is named only where the DNA matches it firmly. Not all rows give a size; the values are once, few, many and, for expanded clones, a class.

D gene: TRBD1; J gene: TRBJ2-7; clone size: NA; V gene: TRBV10-3; CDR3 protein: CAISGRGTGDYEQYF; CDR3 DNA: TGTGCCATCAGTGGTCGGGGGACAGGGGACTACGAGCAGTACTTC
D gene: TRBD1; J gene: TRBJ2-1; clone size: NA; V gene: TRBV29-1; CDR3 protein: CSAVGQGTYNEQFF; CDR3 DNA: TGCAGCGCTGTGGGACAGGGGACCTACAATGAGCAGTTCTTC
D gene: NA; J gene: TRBJ1-2; clone size: many; V gene: TRBV29-1; CDR3 protein: CSVENRGGYTF; CDR3 DNA: TGCAGCGTTGAGAACAGAGGAGGCTACACCTTC
D gene: NA; J gene: TRBJ2-7; clone size: NA; V gene: TRBV4-1; CDR3 protein: CASSQALQRNYEQYF; CDR3 DNA: TGCGCCAGCAGCCAAGCCCTCCAGCGGAACTACGAGCAGTACTTC
D gene: NA; J gene: TRBJ1-1; clone size: many; V gene: TRBV20-1; CDR3 protein: CSARDGRVEIGAFF; CDR3 DNA: TGCAGTGCTAGAGATGGCAGGGTCGAGATTGGAGCTTTCTTT
D gene: NA; J gene: TRBJ2-3; clone size: NA; V gene: TRBV28; CDR3 protein: CAGSFGGADTQYF; CDR3 DNA: TGTGCCGGCAGTTTCGGTGGCGCAGATACGCAGTATTTT
D gene: NA; J gene: TRBJ1-6; clone size: few; V gene: TRBV19; CDR3 protein: CASSMAPNSPLHF; CDR3 DNA: TGTGCCAGTAGTATGGCACCCAATTCACCCCTCCACTTT
D gene: NA; J gene: TRBJ1-1; clone size: few; V gene: TRBV19; CDR3 protein: CASSLNALNTEAFF; CDR3 DNA: TGTGCCAGTAGTCTTAATGCGTTGAACACTGAAGCTTTCTTT
D gene: NA; J gene: TRBJ1-6; clone size: few; V gene: TRBV18; CDR3 protein: CASSLYNSPLHF; CDR3 DNA: TGTGCCAGCTCTCTCTATAATTCACCCCTCCACTTT
D gene: TRBD1; J gene: TRBJ2-5; clone size: many; V gene: TRBV3-1; CDR3 protein: CASSHIRTGAKETQYF; CDR3 DNA: TGTGCCAGCAGCCATATCCGGACAGGGGCAAAAGAGACCCAGTACTTC
D gene: TRBD2; J gene: TRBJ2-5; clone size: few; V gene: TRBV2; CDR3 protein: CASRWGLAGVKETQYF; CDR3 DNA: TGTGCCAGCAGATGGGGACTAGCGGGAGTTAAAGAGACCCAGTACTTC
D gene: TRBD1; J gene: TRBJ2-2; clone size: once; V gene: TRBV19; CDR3 protein: CASRGTGTAGELFF; CDR3 DNA: TGTGCCAGTAGGGGGACAGGGACCGCCGGGGAGCTGTTTTTT
D gene: TRBD1; J gene: TRBJ1-2; clone size: NA; V gene: TRBV4-1; CDR3 protein: CASSQDFRGPGYTF; CDR3 DNA: TGTGCCAGCAGCCAAGATTTCAGGGGGCCTGGCTACACCTTC
D gene: NA; J gene: TRBJ1-1; clone size: NA; V gene: TRBV5-5; CDR3 protein: CASSPDSHKGTEAFF; CDR3 DNA: TGTGCCAGCAGCCCGGACAGCCATAAAGGCACTGAAGCTTTCTTT
D gene: TRBD1; J gene: TRBJ2-7; clone size: NA; V gene: TRBV5-4; CDR3 protein: CASSVRGTGGVQYF; CDR3 DNA: TGCGCCAGCAGCGTGCGAGGGACAGGGGGCGTGCAGTACTTC
D gene: TRBD2; J gene: TRBJ2-7; clone size: NA; V gene: TRBV7-9; CDR3 protein: CASSSGLAGGYEQYF; CDR3 DNA: TGTGCCAGCAGCTCGGGACTAGCGGGGGGCTACGAGCAGTACTTC
D gene: TRBD1; J gene: TRBJ2-7; clone size: NA; V gene: TRBV20-1; CDR3 protein: CGATGTGSYEQYF; CDR3 DNA: TGCGGTGCCACCGGGACAGGGAGCTACGAGCAGTACTTC
D gene: TRBD2; J gene: TRBJ2-7; clone size: NA; V gene: TRBV7-9; CDR3 protein: CASSSGLAGGPWYEQYF; CDR3 DNA: TGTGCCAGCAGCTCGGGACTAGCGGGGGGGCCTTGGTACGAGCAGTACTTC
D gene: TRBD2; J gene: TRBJ2-2; clone size: NA; V gene: TRBV4-2; CDR3 protein: CASSQLAGEPAGELFF; CDR3 DNA: TGTGCCAGCAGCCAGTTAGCGGGAGAACCCGCCGGGGAGCTGTTTTTT
D gene: TRBD1; J gene: TRBJ2-5; clone size: NA; V gene: TRBV3-1; CDR3 protein: CASSHRTGVETQYF; CDR3 DNA: TGTGCCAGCAGCCATAGGACAGGGGTAGAGACCCAGTACTTC
D gene: NA; J gene: TRBJ2-7; clone size: many; V gene: TRBV6-2/TRBV6-3; CDR3 protein: CASPRGGQGSYEQYF; CDR3 DNA: TGTGCCAGCCCCCGGGGGGGACAGGGCTCCTACGAGCAGTACTTC
D gene: NA; J gene: TRBJ2-7; clone size: NA; V gene: TRBV20-1; CDR3 protein: CSASPAYEQYF; CDR3 DNA: TGCAGTGCTAGCCCCGCGTACGAGCAGTACTTC
D gene: TRBD2; J gene: TRBJ2-7; clone size: NA; V gene: TRBV2; CDR3 protein: CASSGTSGGYEQYF; CDR3 DNA: TGTGCCAGCAGTGGGACTAGCGGGGGGTACGAGCAGTACTTC
D gene: TRBD1; J gene: TRBJ2-3; clone size: few; V gene: TRBV19; CDR3 protein: CASSGTGADTQYF; CDR3 DNA: TGTGCCAGTAGCGGGACAGGGGCAGATACGCAGTATTTT
D gene: NA; J gene: TRBJ1-1; clone size: many; V gene: TRBV19; CDR3 protein: CASSAGGTEAFF; CDR3 DNA: TGTGCCAGTAGTGCCGGGGGTACTGAAGCTTTCTTT
D gene: NA; J gene: TRBJ2-7; clone size: few; V gene: TRBV6-5; CDR3 protein: CVSSCGSAAVYEQYF; CDR3 DNA: TGTGTCAGCAGTTGCGGGTCAGCGGCTGTATATGAGCAGTACTTC
D gene: TRBD1; J gene: TRBJ1-2; clone size: NA; V gene: TRBV6-7; CDR3 protein: CARTGDYGYTF; CDR3 DNA: TGTGCTAGAACAGGGGACTATGGCTACACCTTC
D gene: TRBD1; J gene: TRBJ2-7; clone size: NA; V gene: TRBV9; CDR3 protein: CASSVVTGEEQYF; CDR3 DNA: TGTGCCAGCAGCGTAGTTACAGGGGAGGAGCAGTACTTC
D gene: NA; J gene: TRBJ1-2; clone size: NA; V gene: TRBV6-5; CDR3 protein: CASSYGGRNYGYTF; CDR3 DNA: TGTGCCAGCAGTTACGGCGGCAGAAACTATGGCTACACCTTC
D gene: TRBD2; J gene: TRBJ2-4; clone size: many; V gene: TRBV20-1; CDR3 protein: CSAPGTSGLNIQYF; CDR3 DNA: TGCAGTGCTCCCGGGACTAGCGGGTTAAACATTCAGTACTTC
D gene: NA; J gene: TRBJ1-2; clone size: NA; V gene: TRBV2; CDR3 protein: CVSSQNYGYTF; CDR3 DNA: TGTGTCAGCAGCCAAAACTATGGCTACACCTTC
D gene: NA; J gene: TRBJ2-6; clone size: NA; V gene: TRBV7-9; CDR3 protein: CASSSPSSSGANVLTF; CDR3 DNA: TGTGCCAGCAGCTCCCCATCTAGCTCTGGGGCCAACGTCCTGACTTTC
D gene: TRBD1; J gene: TRBJ2-2; clone size: NA; V gene: TRBV18; CDR3 protein: CASSLDRGLNTGELFF; CDR3 DNA: TGTGCCAGCTCACTTGACAGGGGGCTCAACACCGGGGAGCTGTTTTTT
D gene: TRBD1; J gene: TRBJ2-7; clone size: few; V gene: TRBV5-1; CDR3 protein: CASSYGQVRDYEQYF; CDR3 DNA: TGCGCCAGCAGCTACGGACAGGTCAGGGACTACGAGCAGTACTTC
D gene: TRBD1; J gene: TRBJ2-2; clone size: medium-sized; V gene: TRBV10-3; CDR3 protein: CAISWTGGANGELFF; CDR3 DNA: TGTGCCATCAGCTGGACAGGGGGCGCGAACGGGGAGCTGTTTTTT
D gene: NA; J gene: TRBJ2-5; clone size: NA; V gene: TRBV7-3; CDR3 protein: CASSLTLSGGETQYF; CDR3 DNA: TGTGCCAGCAGCTTAACGCTCTCGGGCGGAGAGACCCAGTACTTC
D gene: NA; J gene: TRBJ1-1; clone size: NA; V gene: TRBV7-9; CDR3 protein: CASSLPLTNTEAFF; CDR3 DNA: TGTGCCAGCAGCTTGCCCCTCACGAACACTGAAGCTTTCTTT
D gene: NA; J gene: TRBJ2-5; clone size: few; V gene: TRBV6-5; CDR3 protein: CASSSLGALQETQYF; CDR3 DNA: TGTGCCAGCAGCTCCTTGGGTGCGCTCCAAGAGACCCAGTACTTC
D gene: NA; J gene: TRBJ2-3; clone size: many; V gene: TRBV4-1; CDR3 protein: CATGPGFFLTDTQYF; CDR3 DNA: TGCGCAACAGGCCCTGGATTTTTCCTCACAGATACGCAGTATTTT
D gene: TRBD1; J gene: TRBJ1-2; clone size: NA; V gene: TRBV20-1; CDR3 protein: CSARMGQGNYGYTF; CDR3 DNA: TGCAGTGCTAGAATGGGACAGGGAAACTATGGCTACACCTTC
D gene: NA; J gene: TRBJ2-3; clone size: NA; V gene: TRBV24-1; CDR3 protein: CATGRGGNMGDTQYF; CDR3 DNA: TGTGCCACCGGCAGAGGGGGGAACATGGGGGATACGCAGTATTTT
D gene: TRBD1; J gene: TRBJ1-5; clone size: NA; V gene: TRBV6-5; CDR3 protein: CASRRGQANQPQHF; CDR3 DNA: TGTGCCAGCAGGAGGGGACAGGCCAATCAGCCCCAGCATTTT
D gene: NA; J gene: TRBJ2-7; clone size: once; V gene: TRBV20-1; CDR3 protein: CSAREGATIEQYF; CDR3 DNA: TGCAGTGCTAGAGAGGGAGCTACGATTGAGCAGTACTTC
D gene: NA; J gene: TRBJ2-6; clone size: NA; V gene: TRBV7-9; CDR3 protein: CASSEQPVNSGANVLTF; CDR3 DNA: TGTGCCAGTAGTGAGCAGCCTGTGAACTCTGGGGCCAACGTCCTGACTTTC
D gene: TRBD2; J gene: TRBJ2-5; clone size: many; V gene: TRBV5-5; CDR3 protein: CASSPTPGLAGETQYF; CDR3 DNA: TGTGCCAGCAGCCCAACTCCGGGACTAGCGGGGGAGACCCAGTACTTC
D gene: NA; J gene: TRBJ2-2; clone size: once; V gene: TRBV5-1; CDR3 protein: CASSQGTGPLYEQYFGELFF; CDR3 DNA: NA
D gene: NA; J gene: TRBJ1-2; clone size: few; V gene: TRBV2; CDR3 protein: CASRVYGAVYGYTF; CDR3 DNA: TGTGCCAGCAGGGTGTACGGGGCGGTCTATGGCTACACCTTC
D gene: NA; J gene: TRBJ1-5; clone size: NA; V gene: TRBV12-3/TRBV12-4; CDR3 protein: CASSYQGSQPQHF; CDR3 DNA: TGTGCCAGCAGTTACCAGGGGAGTCAGCCCCAGCATTTT
D gene: NA; J gene: TRBJ1-2; clone size: many; V gene: TRBV6-5; CDR3 protein: CASSYGQPREDYGYTF; CDR3 DNA: TGTGCCAGCAGTTACGGGCAGCCTCGAGAGGACTATGGCTACACCTTC
D gene: NA; J gene: TRBJ1-1; clone size: NA; V gene: TRBV19; CDR3 protein: CASSFLPGQMNTEAFF; CDR3 DNA: TGTGCCAGTAGTTTCCTTCCGGGACAAATGAACACTGAAGCTTTCTTT
D gene: NA; J gene: TRBJ1-2; clone size: few; V gene: TRBV19; CDR3 protein: CASMPDSYYGYTF; CDR3 DNA: TGTGCCAGTATGCCGGACAGTTACTATGGCTACACCTTC
D gene: NA; J gene: TRBJ1-6; clone size: medium-sized; V gene: TRBV25-1; CDR3 protein: CASSGGGNSPLHF; CDR3 DNA: TGTGCCAGCAGTGGAGGCGGAAATTCACCCCTCCACTTT
D gene: TRBD2; J gene: TRBJ2-7; clone size: NA; V gene: TRBV10-3; CDR3 protein: CAIEAGLAGGPSEQYF; CDR3 DNA: TGTGCCATCGAGGCGGGACTAGCGGGAGGGCCCAGCGAGCAGTACTTC
D gene: NA; J gene: TRBJ2-7; clone size: few; V gene: TRBV10-2; CDR3 protein: CASYEQGTYEQYF; CDR3 DNA: TGCGCCAGCTATGAACAGGGCACCTACGAGCAGTACTTC
D gene: NA; J gene: TRBJ2-5; clone size: NA; V gene: TRBV20-1; CDR3 protein: CSAPDFDPAGTQYF; CDR3 DNA: TGCAGTGCTCCGGACTTCGACCCGGCTGGGACCCAGTACTTC